This TCR beta chain appears in the sequencing data of a study of T cell responses to AZD1222 COVID-19 vaccine. Study-wide results and caveats: Targeting of unmutated variant regions was reportedly seen in nearly half of spike-specific TCRs. White British ancestry dominated among donors, who included more females, and clonal diversity was possibly underestimated.

This clone appeared once. Antigen: not known. V lost 2 bases and J lost 0, with 11 bases in between. Per the germline V gene, CDR1 is SGHAT and CDR2 is FQDESV (reference sequence). The CDR3 has 16 amino acids. The repertoire was sequenced with immunoSEQ multiplex PCR; TCRdb's copy has only in-frame clones and lacks some. This sample has roughly 90,000 clones, with approximately 89% found just once. Sequencing used peripheral blood, obtained 28 days after the second AZD1222 dose. The TCR was taken from an adult who received the AZD1222 COVID-19 vaccine. The V and J genes are TRBV11-1 and TRBJ2-1; D ambiguous. DNA of the CDR3: TGTGCCAGCAGCTTACCATCGACACACTCCTACAATGAGCAGTTCTTC. The encoded protein is CASSLPSTHSYNEQFF.